This T cell receptor (beta chain) was recorded in a study of blood T cell repertoires in COVID-19. The data were produced by immunoSEQ multiplex PCR, yet TCRdb's version contains in-frame clones alone and is incomplete. The sample contains roughly 300,000 clones, 85% to 90% of which appear only once. Seattle patients were enrolled during active infection and followed longitudinally. V trimming: 4 bases; J trimming: 1 base; junction bases outside the gene matches: 8. This CDR3 spans 18 amino acids. Germline V gene data show CDR1 as LNHDA and CDR2 as SQIVND (reference sequence). The receptor was isolated from a woman between 25 and 40 years old with COVID-19, enrolled during active disease. This chain connects TRBV19 to TRBJ2-2; TRBD2 aligns across 11 bases. The material sequenced was peripheral blood. CDR3 DNA: TGTGCCAGTAGTAACTTACTAGCGGGGGCCTTGAACACCGGGGAGCTGTTTTTT. This codes for CASSNLLAGALNTGELFF. The full variable domain, with the rest looked up from reference TRBV19 and TRBJ2-2, is DGGITQSPKYLFRKEGQNVTLSCEQNLNHDAMYWYRQDPGQGLRLIYYSQIVNDFQKGDIAEGYSVSREKKESFPLTVTSAQKNPTAFYLCASSNLLAGALNTGELFFGEGSRLTVL.